The text below deals with one T cell receptor (beta chain). What it recognizes is unknown. CDR3 length equals 14 residues. Germline values: CDR1 DFQATT, CDR2 SNEGSKA (reference sequence). V lost 1 base and J 2 bases, leaving 11 bases between the germline ends. The entry originates in a study of blood T cells in healthy people across ages. Points from the study as a whole: Unsorted PBMC input precluded a conclusive naive versus antigen-experienced comparison.

Collection of around 9.3 milliliters of peripheral blood was performed for each donor. At least 5 micrograms of total RNA were extracted per sample. For the second PCR, which ran for about 6 to 11 cycles, a sample-barcoded 5' primer and a J-beta primer mix were used. Via MiXCR, TCRdb re-called the 5' RACE reads, giving one row per CDR3 protein. The data hold almost 1 million distinct CDR3 sequences, with roughly 51% observed a single time. The sequenced sample consisted of blood. V gene TRBV20-1 combines with J gene TRBJ2-5; D call uncertain. The clonotype was recovered from a woman aged 60-70 years in good health. The CDR3 reads CSARAGRRQETQYF. The CDR3 coding sequence is TGCAGTGCTAGAGCCGGACGGAGACAAGAGACCCAGTACTTC.